This paragraph covers one T cell receptor beta chain sequence. Its antigen remains undetermined. One base away there is no much larger clone; base qualities are not given. The source of the sample is a study of T cell changes during pregnancy in multiple sclerosis (dated by TCRdb to between 2017 and 2020). Regarding the research as a whole: The study examined how the T cell repertoire changed over the course of pregnancy in women with multiple sclerosis.

Receptor amplification or capture employed the immunoSEQ multiplex PCR assay. TCRdb took this table from immuneACCESS and kept in-frame rearrangements with V and J called. Such tables lack part of the clones; where checked against another copy, unresolved V genes explain under half of the gap, and the rest is unexplained. In all, the sample holds around 62,000 clones, and less than 95% of those were seen once. The ten largest clonotypes hold around 2.1% of the sample. Cut back by 5 bases and 4 bases, the V and J ends lie 15 bases apart. Per the germline V gene (reference sequence), MNHEY is the CDR1 and SMNVEV is the CDR2. The CDR3, from cysteine to phenylalanine, totals 15 residues. The entry retains the CDR3 DNA only, 45 bases that are in frame from base 1.

This receptor was identified in a female donor in good health, enrolled as a control in a pregnancy study. The sequencing used peripheral blood, collected in the second trimester of pregnancy. The rearranged segments are TRBV27 and TRBJ2-1; the D gene is unclear. The CDR3 loop reads CASSTQVARYNEQFF. The nucleotides read TGTGCCAGCAGTACCCAAGTGGCCCGATACAATGAGCAGTTCTTC.